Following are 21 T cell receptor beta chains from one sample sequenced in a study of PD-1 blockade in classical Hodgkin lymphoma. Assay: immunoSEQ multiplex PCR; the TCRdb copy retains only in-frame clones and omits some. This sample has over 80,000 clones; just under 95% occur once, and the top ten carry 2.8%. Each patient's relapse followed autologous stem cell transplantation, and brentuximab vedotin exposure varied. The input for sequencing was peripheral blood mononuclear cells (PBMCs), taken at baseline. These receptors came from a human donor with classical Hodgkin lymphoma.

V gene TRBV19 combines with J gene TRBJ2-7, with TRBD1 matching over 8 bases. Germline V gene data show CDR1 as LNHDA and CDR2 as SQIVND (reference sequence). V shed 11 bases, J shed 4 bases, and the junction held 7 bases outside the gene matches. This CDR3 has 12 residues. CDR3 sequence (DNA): TGTGCCCCGGGACAGGAGAGTTACGAGCAGTACTTC. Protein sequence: CAPGQESYEQYF.

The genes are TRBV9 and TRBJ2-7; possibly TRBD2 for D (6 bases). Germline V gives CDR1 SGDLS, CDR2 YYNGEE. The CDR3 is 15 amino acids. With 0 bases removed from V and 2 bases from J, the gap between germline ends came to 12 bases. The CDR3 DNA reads TGTGCCAGCAGCGTAGGGCATAGCGGAACCTACGAGCAGTACTTC. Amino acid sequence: CASSVGHSGTYEQYF. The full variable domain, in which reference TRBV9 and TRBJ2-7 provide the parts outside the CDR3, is DSGVTQTPKHLITATGQRVTLRCSPRSGDLSVYWYQQSLDQGLQFLIQYYNGEERAKGNILERFSAQQFPDLHSELNLSSLELGDSALYFCASSVGHSGTYEQYFGPGTRLTVT.

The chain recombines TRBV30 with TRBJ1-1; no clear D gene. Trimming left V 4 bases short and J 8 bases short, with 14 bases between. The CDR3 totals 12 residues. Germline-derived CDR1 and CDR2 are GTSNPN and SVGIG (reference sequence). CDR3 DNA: TGTGCCTGGATCACCCTGGGCCGGGAAGCTTTCTTT. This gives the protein CAWITLGREAFF.

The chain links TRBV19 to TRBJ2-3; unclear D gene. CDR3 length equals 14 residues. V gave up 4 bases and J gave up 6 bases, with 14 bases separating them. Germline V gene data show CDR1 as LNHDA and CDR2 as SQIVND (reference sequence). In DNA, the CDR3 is TGTGCCAGTAGTAATGGCTACCCCTTTGATACGCAGTATTTT. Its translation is CASSNGYPFDTQYF. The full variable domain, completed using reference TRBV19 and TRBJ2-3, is DGGITQSPKYLFRKEGQNVTLSCEQNLNHDAMYWYRQDPGQGLRLIYYSQIVNDFQKGDIAEGYSVSREKKESFPLTVTSAQKNPTAFYLCASSNGYPFDTQYFGPGTRLTVL.

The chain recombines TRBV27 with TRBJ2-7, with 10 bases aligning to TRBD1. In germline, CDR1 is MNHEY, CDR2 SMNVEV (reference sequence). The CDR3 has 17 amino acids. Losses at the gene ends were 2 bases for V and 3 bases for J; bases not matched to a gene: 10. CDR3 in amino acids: CASSLRITGQGSYEQYF. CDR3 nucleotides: TGTGCCAGCAGTTTACGAATAACGGGACAGGGGAGCTACGAGCAGTACTTC.

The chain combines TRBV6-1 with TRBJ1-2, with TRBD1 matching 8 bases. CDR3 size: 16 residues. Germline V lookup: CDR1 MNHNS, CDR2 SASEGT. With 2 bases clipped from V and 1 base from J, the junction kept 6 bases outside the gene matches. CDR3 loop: CASSEQGALYNYGYTF. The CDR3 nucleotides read TGTGCCAGCAGTGAACAGGGGGCATTGTATAACTATGGCTACACCTTC.

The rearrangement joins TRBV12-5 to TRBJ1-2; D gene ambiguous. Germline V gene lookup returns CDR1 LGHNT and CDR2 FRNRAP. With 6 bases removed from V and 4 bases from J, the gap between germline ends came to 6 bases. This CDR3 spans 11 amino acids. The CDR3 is CASGLSYGYTF. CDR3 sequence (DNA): TGTGCTAGTGGCCTCAGCTATGGCTACACCTTC. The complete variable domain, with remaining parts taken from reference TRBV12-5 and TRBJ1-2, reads DARVTQTPRHKVTEMGQEVTMRCQPILGHNTVFWYRQTMMQGLELLAYFRNRAPLDDSGMPKDRFSAEMPDATLATLKIQPSEPRDSAVYFCASGLSYGYTFGSGTRLTVV.

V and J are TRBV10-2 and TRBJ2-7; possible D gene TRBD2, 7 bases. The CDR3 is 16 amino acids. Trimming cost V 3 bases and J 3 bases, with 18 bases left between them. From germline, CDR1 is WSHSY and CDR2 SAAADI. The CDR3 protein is CASSESSGTPIYEQYF. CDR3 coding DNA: TGCGCCAGCAGTGAATCCAGCGGGACACCTATCTACGAGCAGTACTTC.

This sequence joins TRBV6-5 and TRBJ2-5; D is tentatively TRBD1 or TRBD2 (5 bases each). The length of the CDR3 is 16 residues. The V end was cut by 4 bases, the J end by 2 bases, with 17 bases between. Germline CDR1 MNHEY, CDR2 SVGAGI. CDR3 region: CASSWAGTGLQETQYF. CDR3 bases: TGTGCCAGCAGTTGGGCAGGGACCGGGCTGCAAGAGACCCAGTACTTC.

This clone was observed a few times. CDR3 in DNA: TGCGCCAGCAGCCAAGATCCTCGCGGGAGTGACAATGAGCAGTTCTTC. Its protein product is CASSQDPRGSDNEQFF. The V and J genes are TRBV4-1 and TRBJ2-1; TRBD2 agrees at 7 bases. The germline CDR1 and CDR2 sequences are MGHRA and YSYEKL. This CDR3 region has 16 residues. V gave up 0 bases and J gave up 5 bases; unmatched junction bases: 7.

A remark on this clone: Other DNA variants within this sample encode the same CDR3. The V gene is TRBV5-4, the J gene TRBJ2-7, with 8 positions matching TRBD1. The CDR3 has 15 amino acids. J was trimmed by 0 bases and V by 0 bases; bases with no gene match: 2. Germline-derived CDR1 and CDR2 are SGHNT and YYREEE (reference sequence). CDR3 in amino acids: CASSLGTGSSYEQYF. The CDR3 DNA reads TGTGCCAGCAGCTTGGGGACAGGGAGCTCCTACGAGCAGTACTTC.

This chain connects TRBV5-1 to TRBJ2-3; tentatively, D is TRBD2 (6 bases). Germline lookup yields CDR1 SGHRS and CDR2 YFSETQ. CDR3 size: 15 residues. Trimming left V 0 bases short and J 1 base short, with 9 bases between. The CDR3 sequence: CASSLVSSGTDTQYF. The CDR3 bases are TGCGCCAGCAGCTTGGTTTCTAGCGGCACAGATACGCAGTATTTT.

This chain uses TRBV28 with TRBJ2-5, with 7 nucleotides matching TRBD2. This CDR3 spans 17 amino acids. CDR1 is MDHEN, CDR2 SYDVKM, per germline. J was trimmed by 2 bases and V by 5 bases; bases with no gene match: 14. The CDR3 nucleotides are TGTGCCAGCAGTCTTGCTGGGGGGGGTGTAGGTCAAGAGACCCAGTACTTC. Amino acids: CASSLAGGGVGQETQYF.

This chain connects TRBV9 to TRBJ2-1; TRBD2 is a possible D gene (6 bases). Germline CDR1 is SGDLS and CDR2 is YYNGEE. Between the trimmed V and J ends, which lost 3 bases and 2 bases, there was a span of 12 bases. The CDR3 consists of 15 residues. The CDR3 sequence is CASSGSGGTYNEQFF. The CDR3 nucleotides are TGTGCCAGCAGCGGTAGCGGAGGTACCTACAATGAGCAGTTCTTC.

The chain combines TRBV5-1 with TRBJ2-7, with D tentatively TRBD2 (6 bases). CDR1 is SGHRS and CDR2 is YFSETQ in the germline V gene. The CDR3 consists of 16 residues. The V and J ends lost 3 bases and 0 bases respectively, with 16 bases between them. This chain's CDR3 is CASSSTTSPSSYEQYF. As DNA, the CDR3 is TGCGCCAGCAGCTCTACCACTAGCCCCAGCTCCTACGAGCAGTACTTC.

The CDR3 reads CASSRTPGTKVEAFF. CDR3 sequence (DNA): TGTGCCAGCAGCCGAACGCCGGGAACAAAGGTTGAAGCTTTCTTT. The chain links TRBV6-5 to TRBJ1-1; no definite D call. Trimming left V 6 bases short and J 7 bases short, with 21 bases between. This CDR3 region has 15 residues. Germline CDR1 and CDR2: MNHEY and SVGAGI.

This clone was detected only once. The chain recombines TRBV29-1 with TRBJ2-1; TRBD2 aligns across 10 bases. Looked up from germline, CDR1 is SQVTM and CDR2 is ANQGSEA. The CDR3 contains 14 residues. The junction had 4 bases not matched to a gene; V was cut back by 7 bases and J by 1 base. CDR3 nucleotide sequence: TGCAGCGCCTGGACTAGCGGTTCCTACAATGAGCAGTTCTTC. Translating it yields CSAWTSGSYNEQFF.

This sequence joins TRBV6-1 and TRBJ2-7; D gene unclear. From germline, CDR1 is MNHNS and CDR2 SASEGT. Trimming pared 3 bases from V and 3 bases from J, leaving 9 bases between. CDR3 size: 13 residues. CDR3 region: CASSEWSIYEQYF. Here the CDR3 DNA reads TGTGCCAGCAGTGAGTGGAGCATCTACGAGCAGTACTTC.

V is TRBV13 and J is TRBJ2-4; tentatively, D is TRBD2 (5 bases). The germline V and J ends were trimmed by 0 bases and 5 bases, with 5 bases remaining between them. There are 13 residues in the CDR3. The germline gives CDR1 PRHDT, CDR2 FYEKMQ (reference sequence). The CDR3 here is CASSLGRENIQYF. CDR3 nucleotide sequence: TGTGCCAGCAGCTTAGGGAGGGAAAACATTCAGTACTTC.

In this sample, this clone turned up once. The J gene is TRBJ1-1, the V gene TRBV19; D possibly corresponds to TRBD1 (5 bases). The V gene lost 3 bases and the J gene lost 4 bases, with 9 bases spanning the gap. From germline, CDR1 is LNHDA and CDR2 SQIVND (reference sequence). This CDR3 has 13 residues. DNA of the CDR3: TGTGCCAGTAGTATCGCAGGGTTCACTGAAGCTTTCTTT. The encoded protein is CASSIAGFTEAFF. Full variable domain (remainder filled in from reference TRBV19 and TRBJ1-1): DGGITQSPKYLFRKEGQNVTLSCEQNLNHDAMYWYRQDPGQGLRLIYYSQIVNDFQKGDIAEGYSVSREKKESFPLTVTSAQKNPTAFYLCASSIAGFTEAFFGQGTRLTVV.

The CDR3 sequence is CASSPSPRYEQYF. The CDR3 bases are TGTGCCAGTAGCCCTTCCCCTCGCTACGAGCAGTACTTC. The chain links TRBV19 to TRBJ2-7, with D hard to call. CDR3 size: 13 residues. The germline V gene encodes CDR1 LNHDA and CDR2 SQIVND (reference sequence). Trimming removed 6 bases at V and 3 bases at J, with 12 bases between.